The clone carrying this T cell receptor (beta chain) was seen more than once but under ten times. In germline, CDR1 is SGDLS, CDR2 YYNGEE. The CDR3 runs to 17 residues. The J segment lost 4 bases and the V segment lost 4 bases, leaving 9 bases of the junction unmatched. This sample was taken from a study of shared clonotypes between healthy human individuals. CD4+ cells yielded CD45RA+ naive and CD45RA-negative memory subsets. Produced via immunoSEQ multiplex PCR; TCRdb's table is partial and in-frame only. The top ten clones hold approximately 0.9% of a sample with around 1.1 million clones, approximately 77% of them seen once.

The source is a man younger than 35 in good health. Some clones in this sample may be carry-over from other donors' samples. Sequencing used memory CD4+ T cells from PBMCs. Subset meaning: CD45RA-negative fraction. This sequence joins TRBV9 and TRBJ1-4, with 11 bases aligning to TRBD1. CDR3 in amino acids: CASSRTGGRGGNEKLFF. CDR3 DNA sequence: TGTGCCAGCAGCAGGACAGGGGGCCGAGGGGGTAATGAAAAACTGTTTTTT.